This T cell receptor (beta chain) was sequenced during a study of T cell repertoires in cytomegalovirus infection. Study-wide background: Signatures in public TCR beta sequences pointed to both CMV infection and matching HLA type.

TCRdb redid the calling of the reads with MiXCR, one entry per CDR3 protein. The sample shows roughly 720,000 distinct CDR3 sequences, 35% to 45% of them seen only once. Comment on this clonotype: Antigen specificity is unknown.

Study results and caveats: Dominant in the ex vivo response were TCR beta clonotypes restricted by HLA-C and specific for CMV. Summed frequency of public TCR beta families distinguished CMV carriers with the relevant HLA.

V was pared by 8 bases and J by 7 bases, with 15 bases between. CDR3 length equals 14 residues. Per germline, CDR1 SNHLY and CDR2 FYNNEI. Sample: PBMCs. The TCR was taken from a human donor in good health (CMV status not recorded). Some clones in this sample may be carry-over from other donors' samples. The chain recombines TRBV2 with TRBJ1-6; a possible D gene is TRBD1 (5 bases). The chain's CDR3 is CASQTDLTNSPLHF. The CDR3 nucleotides are TGTGCCAGCCAGACAGATTTGACCAATTCACCCCTCCACTTT.